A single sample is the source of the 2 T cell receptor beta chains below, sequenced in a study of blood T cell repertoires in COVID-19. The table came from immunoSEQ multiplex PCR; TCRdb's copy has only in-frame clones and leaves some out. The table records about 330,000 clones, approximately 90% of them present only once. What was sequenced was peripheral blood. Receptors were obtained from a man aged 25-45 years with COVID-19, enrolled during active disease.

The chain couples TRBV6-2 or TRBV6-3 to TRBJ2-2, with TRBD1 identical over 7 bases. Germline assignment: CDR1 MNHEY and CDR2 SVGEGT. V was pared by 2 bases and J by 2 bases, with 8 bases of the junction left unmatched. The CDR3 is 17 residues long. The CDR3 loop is CASSYPGRQGNTGELFF. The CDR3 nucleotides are TGTGCCAGCAGTTACCCCGGCAGACAGGGTAACACCGGGGAGCTGTTTTTT.

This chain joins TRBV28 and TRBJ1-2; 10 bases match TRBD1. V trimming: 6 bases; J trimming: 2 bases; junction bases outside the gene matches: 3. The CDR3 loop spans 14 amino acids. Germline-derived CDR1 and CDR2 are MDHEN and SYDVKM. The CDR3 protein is CASRGTGVNYGYTF. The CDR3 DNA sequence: TGTGCCAGCAGGGGGACAGGGGTCAACTATGGCTACACCTTC.